The present entry profiles one T cell receptor (beta chain) with its context. Per the authors' pipeline: TCRs per sample had a median of around 100,000 and ranged from about 20,000 to 750,000. MiXCR was run by TCRdb on the RACE reads, yielding one entry per CDR3 protein. It is TCRdb's table, rather than the study itself, that gives the V and J calls and clone size. The sample consists of some 39,000 distinct CDR3 sequences, over 7.5% of them appearing once. The data were obtained in a study of human T cells and chemical hapten exposure. Study overall: Skin of the upper inner arm, about 2 cm by about 2 cm, received 2% DPC for sensitization. The scalp of each patient received a weekly diphenylcyclopropenone dose for the full roughly 24-week study. Readings were taken at 6 days from patch tests that had applied 0.01% DPC to the upper back.

Described time point: patch test 3, about 24 weeks after DPC sensitization. Treatment noted: therapeutic diphenylcyclopropenone sensitization with weekly scalp DPC. Whole blood, unfractionated, served as the material for total RNA extraction. CDR3 size: 15 residues. CDR1 and CDR2 (germline): SGHDN, FVKESK. Trimming left V 0 bases short and J 2 bases short, with 10 bases between. The V call is TRBV14, the J call TRBJ2-5; D uncertain. This clonotype originated in a man over 45 with alopecia areata. Some clones in this sample may be carry-over from other donors' samples. The source material was whole blood, sampled in connection with sensitization to the hapten diphenylcyclopropenone (DPC). Here the CDR3 DNA reads TGTGCCAGCAGCCAAGACTGGCCGACACAAGAGACCCAGTACTTC. Protein: CASSQDWPTQETQYF.